This is a list of T cell receptor beta chains from one sample in a study of cytomegalovirus exposure and HLA in healthy donors. Only in-frame clones appear in the TCRdb table, and some are missing; sequencing was by immunoSEQ multiplex PCR. The data contain 90,000 to 130,000 clones, 60% to 85% of them singletons. The specimen sequenced was PBMCs. The receptors were sampled from a woman aged 55-69 years in good health and CMV-seropositive. CDR3s include the opening cysteine and the closing phenylalanine or tryptophan. A D gene is named only where the DNA matches it firmly. The size entry is marked missing in some rows and otherwise reads once, few, many or a size class.

>TRBV5-1|14|.|.|TRBJ1-1
TGCGCCAGCAGCCCAGGATCCTGGGGCCCTGAAGCTTTCTTT
CASSPGSWGPEAFF
>TRBV20-1|11|.|.|TRBJ2-1
TGCAGTGCTCGAGAGAGGAATGAGCAGTTCTTC
CSARERNEQFF
>TRBV4-2|14|TRBD1|.|TRBJ1-2
TGTGCCAGCAGCCAAGAGGGACAGGGCAGGGGCTACACCTTC
CASSQEGQGRGYTF
>TRBV5-1|14|.|few|TRBJ1-1
TGCGCCAGCAGCCAGGGCAGCCTGAACACTGAAGCTTTCTTT
CASSQGSLNTEAFF
>TRBV5-1|14|TRBD2|few|TRBJ2-7
TGCGCCAGCAGCTTTAGCGGGAGTCGTAACGAGCAGTACTTC
CASSFSGSRNEQYF
>TRBV19|14|.|.|TRBJ2-2
TGTGCCAGTAGAAACAGATTGAACACCGGGGAGCTGTTTTTT
CASRNRLNTGELFF
>TRBV10-2|13|TRBD1|.|TRBJ2-7
TGCGCCAGCAGTACCCGACAGGGCTCCGAGCAGTACTTC
CASSTRQGSEQYF
>TRBV19|13|.|.|TRBJ1-5
TGTGCCAGTAGACCCCTGTCGGGACAATATACGCATTTT
CASRPLSGQYTHF
>TRBV28|16|.|few|TRBJ1-5
TGTGCCAGCAGTTTAAGTAATTGGCAGGGGAATCAGCCCCAGCATTTT
CASSLSNWQGNQPQHF
>TRBV7-3|15|.|few|TRBJ2-6
TGTGCCAGCAGCCGCGACTCTTCTGGGGCCAACGTCCTGACTTTC
CASSRDSSGANVLTF
>TRBV11-3|16|TRBD2|.|TRBJ2-1
TGTGCCAGCAGCTTTGACAGCGGGAGAGAAGGTAATGAGCAGTTCTTC
CASSFDSGREGNEQFF
>TRBV2|12|.|.|TRBJ1-1
TGTGCCAGCATCGGGGGAGGCACTGAAGCTTTCTTT
CASIGGGTEAFF
>TRBV30|12|.|.|TRBJ2-3
TGTGCCTGGACCCCAGCGACAGATACGCAGTATTTT
CAWTPATDTQYF
>TRBV7-9|14|.|.|TRBJ2-7
TGTGCCAGCAGCTTTGGCCAGCGGGCCTACGAGCAGTACTTC
CASSFGQRAYEQYF
>TRBV28|14|.|.|TRBJ2-5
TGTGCCAGCAGTGACCAGGGGTCGGTAGAGACCCAGTACTTC
CASSDQGSVETQYF
>TRBV5-1|15|TRBD1|.|TRBJ1-2
TGCGCCAGCAGCCCCCGGACAGGGACTAACTATGGCTACACCTTC
CASSPRTGTNYGYTF
>TRBV9|16|.|once|TRBJ1-2
TGTGCCAGCAGCGTGTCAGGGGCCCGTTTCAACTATGGCTACACCTTC
CASSVSGARFNYGYTF
>TRBV2|12|.|.|TRBJ2-1
TGTGCCAGCAGTGTTACTATGTATGAGCAGTTCTTC
CASSVTMYEQFF
>TRBV6-1|13|TRBD2|.|TRBJ2-1
TGTGCCGGGGGGGGCGGGAGGACCGATGAGCAGTTCTTC
CAGGGGRTDEQFF
>TRBV29-1|16|TRBD2|.|TRBJ2-7
TGCAGCGTTGAGGGACTAGCGGGAGCTCTTTCCTACGAGCAGTACTTC
CSVEGLAGALSYEQYF
>TRBV6-1|14|.|.|TRBJ1-2
TGTGCCAGCAGTTCGGGACCGGGGGTCTATGGCTACACCTTC
CASSSGPGVYGYTF
>TRBV28|12|TRBD1|.|TRBJ1-1
TGTGCCAGCAGTTACAGGGGCACTGAAGCTTTCTTT
CASSYRGTEAFF
>TRBV19|15|.|.|TRBJ2-7
TGTGCCAGTAGCCGAACAGAAGAAAGCTCCTACGAGCAGTACTTC
CASSRTEESSYEQYF
>TRBV2|12|.|.|TRBJ2-7
TGTGCTAGCAGTGAAGCCCCCATGGAGCAGTACTTC
CASSEAPMEQYF
>TRBV18|16|.|.|TRBJ1-3
TGTGCCAGCTCACCACGGGGGGTTCAGTTTGGAAACACCATATATTTT
CASSPRGVQFGNTIYF
>TRBV10-1|13|.|.|TRBJ1-1
TGCGCCAGCAAAAGATCCTTCGGGGCTGAAGCTTTCTTT
CASKRSFGAEAFF
>TRBV9|12|.|.|TRBJ2-3
TGTGCCAGCAGCCCGACATTGGGTACGCAGTATTTT
CASSPTLGTQYF
>TRBV2|13|.|.|TRBJ2-4
TGTGCCAGCAGTGAGGAGAGGGAAGGCATTCAGTACTTC
CASSEEREGIQYF
>TRBV19|13|.|once|TRBJ2-4
TGTCCTACCGGGGGACTAGCCAAAAACATTCAGTACTTC
CPTGGLAKNIQYF
>TRBV5-1|14|TRBD2|few|TRBJ2-1
TGCGCCAGCAAAGTGACCGGGACTAGCGATGAGCAGTTCTTC
CASKVTGTSDEQFF
>TRBV5-1|13|TRBD1|few|TRBJ1-4
TGCGCCAGCAGCTCAGGGGGCAGTGAAAAACTGTTTTTT
CASSSGGSEKLFF
>TRBV5-1|15|TRBD1|.|TRBJ2-1
TGCGCCAGCAGCGTGGACAGGGCAACCTACAATGAGCAGTTCTTC
CASSVDRATYNEQFF
>TRBV6-5|15|.|.|TRBJ1-5
TGTGCCAGCAGTTTTCGACAGAATAGCAATCAGCCCCAGCATTTT
CASSFRQNSNQPQHF
>TRBV6-1|13|.|.|TRBJ2-7
TGTGCCAGCACTACAGGAGAAACCTACGAGCAGTACTTC
CASTTGETYEQYF
>TRBV7-2|16|.|.|TRBJ1-1
TGTGCCAGCAGCTTAGGCGGGGTTGGGATGAACACTGAAGCTTTCTTT
CASSLGGVGMNTEAFF
>TRBV4-2|17|.|.|TRBJ2-7
TGTGCCAGCAGCCAAGATGCCAGGGCGAATTATGACTACGAGCAGTACTTC
CASSQDARANYDYEQYF
>TRBV28|16|.|few|TRBJ1-2
TGTGCCAGCAGTTTAGGCTGGGCATCCGCTAACTATGGCTACACCTTC
CASSLGWASANYGYTF
>TRBV6-5|16|.|.|TRBJ2-3
TGTGCCAGCAGTTACTCTTCGGACTTCGGCACAGATACGCAGTATTTT
CASSYSSDFGTDTQYF
>TRBV2|12|.|.|TRBJ1-5
TGTGCCAGCAGGGGAGGTTCTCCTCCCAAGCATTTT
CASRGGSPPKHF
>TRBV6-5|14|.|.|TRBJ2-2
TGTGCCAGCAGGAAAGACAGAACCACCGGGGAGCTGTTTTTT
CASRKDRTTGELFF
>TRBV6-1|13|.|.|TRBJ1-5
TGTGCCAGCAGAGGGGACAATGATCAGCCCCAGCATTTT
CASRGDNDQPQHF
>TRBV9|16|.|.|TRBJ2-2
TGTGCCAGCAGCCCGACTTCCTTGGACTGGGCGCGGGAGCTGTTTTTT
CASSPTSLDWARELFF
>TRBV10-3|15|TRBD2|.|TRBJ2-7
TGTGCCATCAGTGAAGGGCGGGAGGGCCCCTACGAGCAGTACTTC
CAISEGREGPYEQYF
>TRBV5-4|15|TRBD1|.|TRBJ1-2
TGTGCCAGCAGCTCAGGGACAGGGAGGGACTATGGCTACACCTTC
CASSSGTGRDYGYTF
>TRBV4-1|15|TRBD2|.|TRBJ2-7
TGCGCCAGCAGCCAAGTGAGGACTAGCAGGTACGAGCAGTACTTC
CASSQVRTSRYEQYF
>TRBV18|14|TRBD1|.|TRBJ2-1
TGTGCCAGCCGAGGACAGGGATCCTACAATGAGCAGTTCTTC
CASRGQGSYNEQFF
>TRBV4-1|16|.|.|TRBJ2-5
TGCGCCAGCAGCCAACAATCCGGCGACAGAGAAGAGACCCAGTACTTC
CASSQQSGDREETQYF
>TRBV7-6|19|TRBD2|.|TRBJ2-3
TGTGCCAGCAGCTGCATTAGGAGAGAGCGGGAGATTTTCCCAGATACGCAGTATTTT
CASSCIRREREIFPDTQYF
>TRBV28|16|TRBD2|.|TRBJ2-7
TGTGCCAGCATACCCAGGTTAAGCGGGAGGCAATACGAGCAGTACTTC
CASIPRLSGRQYEQYF
>TRBV29-1|12|.|.|TRBJ1-1
TGCAGCGTGTGGGGCTCGGACGCTGAAGCTTTCTTT
CSVWGSDAEAFF
>TRBV2|14|.|.|TRBJ1-2
TGTGCCAGCCTCGTCGCAGGGAATAGTAATGGCTACACCTTC
CASLVAGNSNGYTF
>TRBV4-2|15|TRBD2|.|TRBJ2-1
TGTGCCAGCGGAACAGCGGGAGTGTCCTACAATGAGCAGTTCTTC
CASGTAGVSYNEQFF
>TRBV5-1|14|TRBD2|.|TRBJ2-7
TGCGCCAGCAGAGGAGCGGGAGTCGGGAACGAGCAGTACTTC
CASRGAGVGNEQYF